What follows are 5 T cell receptor beta chains derived from one specimen sequenced in a study of blood T cell repertoires in COVID-19. Profiling relied on immunoSEQ multiplex PCR, and the TCRdb table lists in-frame clones only, not all of them. The sample lists about 250,000 clones, approximately 84% occurring once. The material sequenced was PBMCs or T cells enriched from blood (not recorded which). All receptors come from a man younger than 35 who had recovered from COVID-19.

The chain couples TRBV4-2 to TRBJ1-3; 7 bases are a match to TRBD1. The CDR3 runs to 16 residues. Germline V gene data show CDR1 as LGHNA and CDR2 as YNFKEQ. V shed 3 bases, J shed 0 bases, and the junction held 5 bases outside the gene matches. The CDR3 here is CASSHGRQGSGNTIYF. As DNA, the CDR3 is TGTGCCAGCAGCCATGGTAGACAGGGCTCTGGAAACACCATATATTTT.

CDR3 in DNA: TGTGCCAGCAGCTTTTCGGGGGGAAACACCATATATTTT. Its protein product is CASSFSGGNTIYF. The chain employs TRBV11-2 and TRBJ1-3; unclear D gene. Trimming took off 3 bases at V and 4 bases at J, with 7 bases between the two ends. The CDR3 length is 13 residues. Germline CDR1 is SGHAT and CDR2 is FQNNGV. Looking up the rest from reference TRBV11-2 and TRBJ1-3 gives the full variable domain: EAGVAQSPRYKIIEKRQSVAFWCNPISGHATLYWYQQILGQGPKLLIQFQNNGVVDDSQLPKDRFSAERLKGVDSTLKIQPAKLEDSAVYLCASSFSGGNTIYFGEGSWLTVV.

The CDR3 region is CASSDTGSSYNEQFF. CDR3 nucleotide sequence: TGTGCCAGCAGTGATACAGGATCCTCCTACAATGAGCAGTTCTTC. V gene TRBV2 combines with J gene TRBJ2-1; D perhaps matches TRBD1 (5 bases). Germline CDR1 and CDR2: SNHLY and FYNNEI. V was trimmed by 3 bases and J by 0 bases, leaving 9 bases between them. This CDR3 contains 15 residues.

This clone was counted once. Other nucleotide sequences in the sample specify the same CDR3. The rearrangement uses TRBV6-5 and TRBJ1-1, with D perhaps TRBD1 (5 bases). The CDR3 runs 14 residues. V lost 0 bases and J 5 bases, leaving 10 bases between the germline ends. Germline CDR1 and CDR2: MNHEY and SVGAGI. The chain's CDR3 is CASSYSQGKTEAFF. The CDR3, as DNA: TGTGCCAGCAGTTACTCCCAGGGAAAAACTGAAGCTTTCTTT.

The genes are TRBV7-9 and TRBJ1-1; tentatively, D is TRBD1 (5 bases). Between the trimmed V and J ends, which lost 5 bases and 1 base, there was a span of 11 bases. This CDR3 is 14 amino acids long. Germline V gives CDR1 SEHNR, CDR2 FQNEAQ (reference sequence). CDR3 coding DNA: TGTGCCAGCAGCAGGGACTTAACGAACACTGAAGCTTTCTTT. It translates to CASSRDLTNTEAFF.